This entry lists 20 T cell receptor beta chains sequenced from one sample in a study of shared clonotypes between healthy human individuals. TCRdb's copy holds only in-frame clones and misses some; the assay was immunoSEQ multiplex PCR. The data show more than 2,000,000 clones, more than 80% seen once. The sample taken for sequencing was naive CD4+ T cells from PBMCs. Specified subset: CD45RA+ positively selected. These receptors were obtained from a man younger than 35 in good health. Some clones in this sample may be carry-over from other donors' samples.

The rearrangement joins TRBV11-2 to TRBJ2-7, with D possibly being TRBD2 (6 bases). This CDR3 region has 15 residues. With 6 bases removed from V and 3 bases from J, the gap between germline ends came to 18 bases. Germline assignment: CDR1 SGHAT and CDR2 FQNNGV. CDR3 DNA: TGTGCCAGCAGTCTTAGTAAGGGACTCGACTACGAGCAGTACTTC. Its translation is CASSLSKGLDYEQYF. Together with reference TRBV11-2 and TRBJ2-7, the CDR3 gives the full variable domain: EAGVAQSPRYKIIEKRQSVAFWCNPISGHATLYWYQQILGQGPKLLIQFQNNGVVDDSQLPKDRFSAERLKGVDSTLKIQPAKLEDSAVYLCASSLSKGLDYEQYFGPGTRLTVT.

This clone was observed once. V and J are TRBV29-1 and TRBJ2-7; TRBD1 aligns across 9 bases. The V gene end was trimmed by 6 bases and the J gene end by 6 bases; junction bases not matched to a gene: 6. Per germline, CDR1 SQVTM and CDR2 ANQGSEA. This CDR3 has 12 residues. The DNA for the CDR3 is TGCAGCGTCGGACAGGGGAGGGTCGAGCAGTACTTC. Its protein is CSVGQGRVEQYF.

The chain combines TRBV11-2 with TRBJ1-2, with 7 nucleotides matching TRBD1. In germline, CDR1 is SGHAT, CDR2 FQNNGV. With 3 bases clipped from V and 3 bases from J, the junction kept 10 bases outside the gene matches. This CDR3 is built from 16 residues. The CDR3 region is CASSLAGTARHYGYTF. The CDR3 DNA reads TGTGCCAGCAGCTTGGCCGGGACAGCTCGCCACTATGGCTACACCTTC.

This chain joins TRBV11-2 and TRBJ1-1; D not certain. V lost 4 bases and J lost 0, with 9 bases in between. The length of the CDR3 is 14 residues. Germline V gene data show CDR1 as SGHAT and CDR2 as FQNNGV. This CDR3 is CASSSTALNTEAFF. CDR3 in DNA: TGTGCCAGCAGCTCGACGGCCCTGAACACTGAAGCTTTCTTT.

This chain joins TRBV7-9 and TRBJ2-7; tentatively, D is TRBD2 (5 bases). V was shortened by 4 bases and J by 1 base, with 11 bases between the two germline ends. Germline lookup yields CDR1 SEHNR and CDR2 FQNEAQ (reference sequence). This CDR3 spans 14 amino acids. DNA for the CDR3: TGTGCCAGCAGCTCCTATGCGGGTTCCTACGAGCAGTACTTC. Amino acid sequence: CASSSYAGSYEQYF.

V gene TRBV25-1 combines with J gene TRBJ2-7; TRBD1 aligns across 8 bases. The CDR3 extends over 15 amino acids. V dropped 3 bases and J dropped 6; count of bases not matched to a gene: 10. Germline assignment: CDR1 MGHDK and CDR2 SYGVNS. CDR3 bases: TGTGCCAGCAGTGATTCGAGGAACAGGGGGTCCGAGCAGTACTTC. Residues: CASSDSRNRGSEQYF.

CDR3: CASSLEGGLVKNIQYF. The CDR3 DNA reads TGTGCCAGCAGCTTAGAGGGGGGCTTGGTCAAAAACATTCAGTACTTC. The V call is TRBV7-7, the J call TRBJ2-4; D could derive from TRBD1 or TRBD2 (6 bases each). Trimming removed 1 base at V and 3 bases at J, with 13 bases between. Germline V gives CDR1 SSHAT, CDR2 FNYEAQ (reference sequence). The CDR3 spans 16 residues. The complete variable domain, with remaining parts taken from reference TRBV7-7 and TRBJ2-4, reads GAGVSQSPRYKVTKRGQDVTLRCDPISSHATLYWYQQALGQGPEFLTYFNYEAQPDKSGLPSDRFSAERPEGSISTLTIQRTEQRDSAMYRCASSLEGGLVKNIQYFGAGTRLSVL.

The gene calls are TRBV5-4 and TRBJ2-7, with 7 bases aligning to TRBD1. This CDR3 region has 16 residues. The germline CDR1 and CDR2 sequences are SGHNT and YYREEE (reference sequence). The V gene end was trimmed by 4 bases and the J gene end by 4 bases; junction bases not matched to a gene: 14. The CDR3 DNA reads TGTGCCAGCAGCCCTCTACAAGGACAGGACGAATACGAGCAGTACTTC. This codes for CASSPLQGQDEYEQYF. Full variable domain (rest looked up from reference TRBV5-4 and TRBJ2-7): ETGVTQSPTHLIKTRGQQVTLRCSSQSGHNTVSWYQQALGQGPQFIFQYYREEENGRGNFPPRFSGLQFPNYSSELNVNALELDDSALYLCASSPLQGQDEYEQYFGPGTRLTVT.

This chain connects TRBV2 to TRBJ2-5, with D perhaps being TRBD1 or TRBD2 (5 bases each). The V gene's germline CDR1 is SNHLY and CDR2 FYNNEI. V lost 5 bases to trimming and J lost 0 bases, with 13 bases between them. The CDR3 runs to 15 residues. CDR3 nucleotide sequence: TGTGCCAGCAGTCCGGGACCGAGGCACCAAGAGACCCAGTACTTC. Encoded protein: CASSPGPRHQETQYF.

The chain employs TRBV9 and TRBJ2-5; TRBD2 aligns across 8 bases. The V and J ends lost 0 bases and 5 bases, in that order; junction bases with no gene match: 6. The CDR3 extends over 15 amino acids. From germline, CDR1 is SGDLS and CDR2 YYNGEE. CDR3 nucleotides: TGTGCCAGCAGCGTAGCGCGGGGGGCGGGGGAGACCCAGTACTTC. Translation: CASSVARGAGETQYF.

The CDR3 sequence: CASSPYDPGTEAFF. CDR3 DNA: TGTGCCAGCTCACCATACGACCCGGGGACTGAAGCTTTCTTT. The chain combines TRBV18 with TRBJ1-1; D remains ambiguous. The CDR3 totals 14 residues. Germline values: CDR1 KGHSH, CDR2 LQKENI. V dropped 2 bases and J dropped 5 bases, with 12 bases sitting between them.

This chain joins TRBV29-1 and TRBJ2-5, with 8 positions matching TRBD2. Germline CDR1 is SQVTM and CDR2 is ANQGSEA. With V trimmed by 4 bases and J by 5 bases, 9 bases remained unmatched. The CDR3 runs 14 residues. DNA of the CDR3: TGCAGCGTTGGACGCGGGGGGCGAGGGGAGACCCAGTACTTC. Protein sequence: CSVGRGGRGETQYF.

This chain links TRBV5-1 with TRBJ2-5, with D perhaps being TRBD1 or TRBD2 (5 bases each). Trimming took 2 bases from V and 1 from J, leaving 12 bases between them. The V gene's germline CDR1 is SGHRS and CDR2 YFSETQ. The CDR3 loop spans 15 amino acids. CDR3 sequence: CASSLSGTLQETQYF. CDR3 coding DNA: TGCGCCAGCAGCTTATCAGGGACGCTCCAAGAGACCCAGTACTTC.

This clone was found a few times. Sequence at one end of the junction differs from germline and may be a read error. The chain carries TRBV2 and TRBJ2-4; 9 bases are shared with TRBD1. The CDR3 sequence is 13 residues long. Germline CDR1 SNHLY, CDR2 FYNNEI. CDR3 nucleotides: TGTGCCACCAGTGGGACAGGGCAAAACATTCAGTACTTC. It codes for CATSGTGQNIQYF. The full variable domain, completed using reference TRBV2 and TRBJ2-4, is EPEVTQTPSHQVTQMGQEVILRCVPISNHLYFYWYRQILGQKVEFLVSFYNNEISEKSEIFDDQFSVERPDGSNFTLKIRSTKLEDSAMYFCATSGTGQNIQYFGAGTRLSVL.

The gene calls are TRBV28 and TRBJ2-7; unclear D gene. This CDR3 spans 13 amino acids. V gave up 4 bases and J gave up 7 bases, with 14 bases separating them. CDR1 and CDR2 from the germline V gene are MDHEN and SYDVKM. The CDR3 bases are TGTGCCAGCAGTTCGCGGCCCCCTGGGGAGCAGTACTTC. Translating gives CASSSRPPGEQYF.

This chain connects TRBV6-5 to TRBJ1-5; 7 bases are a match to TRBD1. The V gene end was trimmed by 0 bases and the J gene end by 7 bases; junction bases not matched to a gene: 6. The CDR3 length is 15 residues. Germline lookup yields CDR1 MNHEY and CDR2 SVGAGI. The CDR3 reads CASSYSLGGGQPQHF. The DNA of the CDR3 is TGTGCCAGCAGTTACTCCTTAGGGGGCGGGCAGCCCCAGCATTTT.

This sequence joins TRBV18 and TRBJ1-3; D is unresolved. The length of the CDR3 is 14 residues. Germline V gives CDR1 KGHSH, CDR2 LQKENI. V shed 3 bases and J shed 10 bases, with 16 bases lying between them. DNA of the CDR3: TGTGCCAGCTCACCGACCTACAGCGGGGTGACCATATATTTT. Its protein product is CASSPTYSGVTIYF.

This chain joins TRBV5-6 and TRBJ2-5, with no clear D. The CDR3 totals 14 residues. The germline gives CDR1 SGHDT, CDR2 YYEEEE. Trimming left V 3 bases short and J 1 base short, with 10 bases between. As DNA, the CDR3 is TGTGCCAGCAGCTCCCCCCACGGCCAAGAGACCCAGTACTTC. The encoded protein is CASSSPHGQETQYF.

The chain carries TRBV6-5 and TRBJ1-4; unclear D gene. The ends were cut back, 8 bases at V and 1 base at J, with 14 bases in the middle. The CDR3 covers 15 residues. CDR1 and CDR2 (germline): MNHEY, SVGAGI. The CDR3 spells CASRPAGGTNEKLFF. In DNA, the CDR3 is TGTGCCAGCCGGCCTGCGGGCGGAACTAATGAAAAACTGTTTTTT.

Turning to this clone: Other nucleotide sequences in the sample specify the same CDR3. The CDR3 DNA is TGCGCCAGCAGCCAGGGCTCAAGCTCCTACGAGCAGTACTTC. Protein product: CASSQGSSSYEQYF. V gene TRBV5-1 combines with J gene TRBJ2-7; D perhaps matches TRBD1 (5 bases). The V and J ends lost 4 bases and 0 bases respectively, with 11 bases between them. The germline CDR1 and CDR2 sequences are SGHRS and YFSETQ. The CDR3 spans 14 residues.